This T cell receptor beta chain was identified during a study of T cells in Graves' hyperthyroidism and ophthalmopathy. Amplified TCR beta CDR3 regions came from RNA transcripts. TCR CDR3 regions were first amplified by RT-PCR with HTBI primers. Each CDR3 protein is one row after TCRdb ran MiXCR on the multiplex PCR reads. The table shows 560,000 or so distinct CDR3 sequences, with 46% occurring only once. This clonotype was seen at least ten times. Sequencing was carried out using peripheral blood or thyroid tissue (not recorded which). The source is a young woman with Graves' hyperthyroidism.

CDR3 in amino acids: CASSIAGSGANVLTF. For the CDR3, the DNA is TGTGCCAGTAGTATCGCGGGGTCTGGGGCCAACGTCCTGACTTTC. J is TRBJ2-6 and V is TRBV19; maybe TRBD2 (6 bases). The CDR3 sequence is 15 residues long. Per the germline V gene, CDR1 is LNHDA and CDR2 is SQIVND (reference sequence). The ends were cut back, 3 bases at V and 1 base at J, with 7 bases in the middle.